This record covers a single TCR beta chain. The antigen remains unidentified. This sample was included in a study of T-cell memory formation after mild COVID-19. cDNA libraries for TCR alpha and TCR beta, carrying sample barcodes and UMIs, came from 5'RACE with constant-segment primers. MiXCR, applied by TCRdb to the 5' RACE reads, yields one record per CDR3 protein. The repertoire has some 57,000 distinct CDR3 sequences, 12% of them found once; the top ten carry about 22%. Study-wide points: Cross-reactive memory apparently joined, as some responding clones appeared in pre-infection memory.

V shed 1 base and J shed 0 bases, with 6 bases lying between them. Germline CDR1 LNHNV, CDR2 YYDKDF (reference sequence). CDR3 size: 15 residues. The sequencing sample was made of PBMCs or a T cell subset sorted from them (not recorded which). The clonotype comes from a man aged 18 to 29 who had mild COVID-19 (a few samples of this study predate the infection). Cell type and time point are not known. V gene TRBV15 combines with J gene TRBJ1-4; D is undetermined. CDR3 coding DNA: TGTGCCACCAGCAGAGGAGGGTCAACTAATGAAAAACTGTTTTTT. It yields the protein CATSRGGSTNEKLFF. The variable domain in full, completed from reference TRBV15 and TRBJ1-4, reads DAMVIQNPRYQVTQFGKPVTLSCSQTLNHNVMYWYQQKSSQAPKLLFHYYDKDFNNEADTPDNFQSRRPNTSFCFLDIRSPGLGDTAMYLCATSRGGSTNEKLFFGSGTQLSVL.